A single sample gave rise to the 21 T cell receptor beta chains below, sequenced in a study of glioma-infiltrating T cells. Using RNA template, CDR3s of TCR alpha and beta were amplified with iRepertoire arm-PCR. Each CDR3 protein is one row after TCRdb ran MiXCR on the multiplex PCR reads. The sample includes about 110,000 distinct CDR3 sequences, under 30% of them seen just once. Source material: glioma tissue, nonneoplastic brain tissue, or PBMCs (not recorded which). Receptors were obtained from a human donor with low-grade glioma or glioblastoma, undergoing nonglioma brain surgery, or in good health (not recorded which).

About this clonotype itself: Relative to the germline gene, one junction end is altered; a read error may explain this. V is TRBV20-1 and J is TRBJ1-1; no firm D call. Per the germline V gene, CDR1 is DFQATT and CDR2 is SNEGSKA (reference sequence). There are 14 residues in the CDR3. The CDR3 loop reads CSAGVARLNTVAYF. The CDR3 nucleotides are TGCAGTGCTGGAGTGGCGCGGCTTAACACTGTAGCTTACTTT.

This clonotype was seen at least ten times. V gene TRBV6-1 combines with J gene TRBJ1-5; 9 bases fit TRBD1. In germline, CDR1 is MNHNS, CDR2 SASEGT. Unmatched junction bases numbered 4, after V lost 10 bases and J lost 3 bases. The CDR3 runs 13 residues. The CDR3 reads CATRDRDNQPQHF. CDR3 DNA sequence: TGTGCCACCCGGGACAGGGACAATCAGCCCCAGCATTTT.

On this clonotype itself: Germline is not matched at one junction end, which may reflect a read error. The chain is built from TRBV6-5 and TRBJ2-1, with TRBD1 matching 7 bases. Germline V gene lookup returns CDR1 MNHEY and CDR2 SVGAGI. The CDR3 sequence is 14 residues long. The CDR3 nucleotides read TGTGCCATTAGTTTAACAGGGGTTTGGAATGAGCAGTTTTTC. Translated, it gives CAISLTGVWNEQFF.

Details on this clonotype: One base away lies a much larger clone, so this may be a sequencing read error. V gene TRBV7-3 combines with J gene TRBJ2-7; D assignment may be TRBD1 or TRBD2 (5 bases each). The CDR3 is 16 amino acids. Germline CDR1 and CDR2: SGHTA and FQGTGA. Trimming stripped 5 bases from V and 0 bases from J, with 17 bases between. The CDR3 DNA reads TGTGCCAGCAGCCCCCGGGGACCGATAGTCTCCTACGAGCAGTACTTC. This codes for CASSPRGPIVSYEQYF.

The V call is TRBV6-1, the J call TRBJ1-2, with a tentative D call TRBD1 (6 bases). Trimming pared 6 bases from V and 5 bases from J, leaving 16 bases between. The CDR3 sequence is 14 residues long. CDR1 and CDR2 (germline): MNHNS, SASEGT. The CDR3 reads CASSCSATGYGYTF. CDR3 coding DNA: TGTGCCAGCAGCTGCTCGGCCACAGGGTATGGCTACACCTTC.

Turning to this clonotype: It may be a read error: a sequence one base away is much more abundant. This chain uses TRBV3-1 with TRBJ2-7; D ambiguous. Germline V CDR1 and CDR2: LGHDT, YNNKEL (reference sequence). CDR3 length: 12 amino acids. The V end was cut by 0 bases, the J end by 8 bases, with 8 bases between. CDR3 bases: TGTGCCAGCAGCCAAGATCTTTACAAGCAGTACTTC. Amino acid sequence: CASSQDLYKQYF.

This clonotype was counted ten times or more. The V call is TRBV24-1, the J call TRBJ2-5; TRBD1 agrees at 8 bases. The J segment lost 5 bases and the V segment lost 3 bases, leaving 7 bases of the junction unmatched. The CDR3 has 15 amino acids. CDR1 is KGHDR, CDR2 SFDVKD, per germline. In nucleotides, the CDR3 is TGTGCCACCAGTGATCCGCGACAGGGGATGGAGACCCAGTACTTC. This encodes CATSDPRQGMETQYF.

This chain joins TRBV5-1 and TRBJ2-5, with 7 positions matching TRBD1. V shed 4 bases, J shed 1 base, and the junction held 4 bases outside the gene matches. CDR3 length equals 14 residues. Looked up from germline, CDR1 is SGHRS and CDR2 is YFSETQ. The CDR3 region is CASSPGGTQETQYF. CDR3 coding DNA: TGCGCCAGCAGCCCAGGGGGAACCCAAGAGACCCAGTACTTC.

Note on this clonotype: The junction departs from the called germline gene at one end, perhaps through a read error. The chain is built from TRBV7-9 and TRBJ2-7; D remains ambiguous. The CDR3 has 13 residues. Germline V CDR1 and CDR2: SEHNR, FQNEAQ (reference sequence). CDR3 nucleotide sequence: TGTGCCAGCAGCTTAGTGAAAGGCGTCGAGCGGTACTTC. Amino acids: CASSLVKGVERYF.

This clonotype came up many times. The rearrangement uses TRBV28 and TRBJ1-5; D remains ambiguous. The V end was cut by 3 bases, the J end by 6 bases, with 9 bases between. The germline gives CDR1 MDHEN, CDR2 SYDVKM. The length of the CDR3 is 13 residues. The CDR3 is CASSFRRVQPQHF. The DNA of the CDR3 is TGTGCCAGCAGTTTCAGGAGGGTTCAGCCCCAGCATTTT.

This clonotype has ten or more counts. The chain combines TRBV28 with TRBJ2-5; 9 positions agree with TRBD2. The V segment lost 7 bases and the J segment 5 bases; nucleotides outside the gene matches: 5. This CDR3 has 13 residues. Germline CDR1 MDHEN, CDR2 SYDVKM. The chain's CDR3 is CASTREGRETQYF. In nucleotides, the CDR3 is TGTGCCAGCACGCGGGAGGGCCGGGAGACCCAGTACTTC.

This clonotype has at least ten counts. The chain uses TRBV2 and TRBJ2-3; the D gene is possibly TRBD1 (6 bases). Germline V gene sequence: CDR1 SNHLY, CDR2 FYNNEI. This CDR3 is 12 amino acids long. V lost 6 bases and J lost 4, with 8 bases in between. In nucleotides, the CDR3 is TGTGCCAGCAGACCAGGGGCAGATACGCAGTATTTT. Translated, it gives CASRPGADTQYF.

This clonotype occurred a few times. This rearrangement joins TRBV6-4 to TRBJ2-3, with D perhaps matching TRBD1 (7 bases). The CDR3 totals 16 residues. The germline V and J ends were trimmed by 8 bases and 1 base, with 19 bases remaining between them. Germline CDR1 and CDR2: MRHNA and SNTAGT. The CDR3 reads CASSPQGGFRTDTQYF. CDR3 nucleotide sequence: TGTGCCAGCTCCCCTCAGGGGGGCTTTCGCACAGATACGCAGTATTTT.

In its sample, this clonotype is medium-sized. J is TRBJ2-5 and V is TRBV7-8, with 8 positions matching TRBD2. The germline V gene has CDR1 SGHVS and CDR2 FQNEAQ. With V trimmed by 4 bases and J by 5 bases, 12 bases remained unmatched. This CDR3 has 16 residues. The CDR3 protein is CASSWALAGAGETQYF. CDR3 DNA sequence: TGTGCCAGCAGCTGGGCGCTAGCGGGTGCGGGGGAGACCCAGTACTTC.

Remarks on this clonotype: Given a much more abundant clone one base away, this may be a read error. The chain recombines TRBV19 with TRBJ2-1, with 7 bases identical to TRBD1. Germline V lookup: CDR1 LNHDA, CDR2 SQIVND (reference sequence). The CDR3 sequence is 14 residues long. V gave up 6 bases and J gave up 6 bases; unmatched junction bases: 8. The CDR3 sequence: CASRKARGRNEQFF. Written as DNA, the CDR3 is TGTGCCAGTAGAAAAGCGAGGGGGCGCAATGAGCAGTTCTTC.

This clonotype has just a few counts. A much larger clone sits a single nucleotide away, making a read error possible. This sequence joins TRBV28 and TRBJ2-1; D remains unclear. The germline CDR1 and CDR2 sequences are MDHEN and SYDVKM. The CDR3 is 13 amino acids. CDR3 sequence: CVSSPGVPNEQFF. The CDR3, as DNA: TGTGTCAGCAGCCCCGGAGTACCCAATGAGCAGTTCTTC.

A remark on this clonotype: A much larger clone lies one base from this, so it may be a read error. The rearrangement joins TRBV11-2 to TRBJ1-1; a possible D gene is TRBD1 (5 bases). Germline V gives CDR1 SGHAT, CDR2 FQNNGV. CDR3 length: 14 residues. CDR3 in amino acids: CAGSFSGTPVRTFF. The CDR3 nucleotides read TGTGCCGGCAGCTTCTCCGGGACCCCTGTGAGAACTTTCTTT.

This sequence joins TRBV29-1 and TRBJ2-3, with 7 bases matching TRBD2. Germline assignment: CDR1 SQVTM and CDR2 ANQGSEA. V lost 7 bases and J lost 2; bases outside the gene matches: 6. This CDR3 comprises 13 residues. The CDR3 nucleotides are TGCAGCGGGGGGGGGACTCTCACAGATACGCAGTATTTT. This gives the protein CSGGGTLTDTQYF.

This clonotype was counted only a few times. This rearrangement joins TRBV5-6 to TRBJ1-1; D may be TRBD1 (6 bases). Looked up from germline, CDR1 is SGHDT and CDR2 is YYEEEE. This CDR3 contains 17 residues. Between the trimmed V and J ends, which lost 0 bases and 0 bases, there was a span of 15 bases. As DNA, the CDR3 is TGTGCCAGCAGCTTGGAGATTAGGGGGAGGGTGAACACTGAAGCTTTCTTT. This sequence encodes CASSLEIRGRVNTEAFF.

In its sample, this clonotype was seen many times. The V call is TRBV4-2, the J call TRBJ1-4; possibly TRBD1 for D (5 bases). The germline V gene encodes CDR1 LGHNA and CDR2 YNFKEQ. Trimming left V 6 bases short and J 4 bases short, with 12 bases between. The CDR3 loop spans 14 amino acids. The DNA for the CDR3 is TGTGCCAGCAGTGAGAACCAGGGTAATGAAAAACTGTTTTTT. Translation gives CASSENQGNEKLFF.

This clonotype has a count of ten or more. The chain is built from TRBV27 and TRBJ2-3, with D maybe TRBD1 (5 bases). Trimming removed 7 bases at V and 0 bases at J, with 14 bases between. The CDR3 consists of 15 residues. CDR1 and CDR2 from the germline V gene are MNHEY and SMNVEV (reference sequence). The CDR3 nucleotides read TGTGCCAGCATTCCCAGGGTAGCTAGCACAGATACGCAGTATTTT. Its translation: CASIPRVASTDTQYF.